This TCR beta chain was recovered during a study of blood T cell repertoires in COVID-19. At the level of the study: The samples span acute and convalescent COVID-19 from the United States, Italy and Spain.

This clone was found a few times. The CDR3 consists of 13 residues. CDR1 and CDR2 (germline): SEHNR, FQNEAQ (reference sequence). As processed by the authors: Reference gene primer amplification gave estimated nucleated cell counts. Clones were read by immunoSEQ multiplex PCR, and TCRdb kept only the in-frame ones, dropping some. D and trimming were read from the DNA, whereas the V and J calls and clone size are those reported in that table. Of fewer than 600,000 clones detected, 89% appear once; the ten largest clones hold roughly 0.9%. Sequencing was carried out using peripheral blood. The genes are TRBV7-9 and TRBJ2-4; 8 bases agree with TRBD1. The TCR sequence derives from a man between 18 and 35 years old with COVID-19, enrolled during active disease. This chain's CDR3 is CPPRGPAKNIQYF. The CDR3 nucleotides are TGTCCCCCCAGGGGGCCAGCCAAAAACATTCAGTACTTC.